This T cell receptor (beta chain) was captured by sequencing in a study of a mutant IDH1 vaccine in newly diagnosed glioma. Study in general: Vaccination started 4-6 weeks after radiotherapy alone, or with temozolomide cycles.

The repertoire was sequenced with immunoSEQ multiplex PCR; TCRdb's copy has only in-frame clones and lacks some. The sample has about 54,000 clones, 84% seen once; the top ten hold approximately 4.3%. Worth noting for this clone: No antigen is known for it.

Germline V gene lookup returns CDR1 MNHNS and CDR2 SASEGT. This CDR3 has 18 residues. Trimming cost V 4 bases and J 3 bases; bases outside gene matches: 14. The time point here: week 35, safety follow-up. With topical imiquimod, each dose of the vaccine consisted of 300 ug of mutant IDH1 20-mer peptide. The clonotype originates from a woman aged 18-29 years with glioma. The chain carries TRBV6-1 and TRBJ1-5; 8 bases line up with TRBD1. The sequencing used PBMCs, collected from a glioma patient whose treatment included an IDH1 peptide vaccine. As DNA, the CDR3 is TGTGCCAGCAGTGGATTCCTTAACACACAGGGGGTCAATCAGCCCCAGCATTTT. Translation gives CASSGFLNTQGVNQPQHF.